This passage covers 26 T cell receptor beta chains from one sample sequenced in a study of T cell responses to AZD1222 COVID-19 vaccine. Sequenced by immunoSEQ multiplex PCR; TCRdb stores in-frame clones only, minus some. The sample has roughly 120,000 clones, 85% to 95% seen once. The source was peripheral blood, collected 28 days after the second AZD1222 dose. All receptors come from an adult who received the AZD1222 COVID-19 vaccine.

The chain has TRBV5-1 and TRBJ2-7; D might be TRBD2 (5 bases). Germline CDR1 SGHRS, CDR2 YFSETQ. V dropped 0 bases and J dropped 3 bases, with 7 bases sitting between them. The CDR3 runs to 13 residues. CDR3 nucleotide sequence: TGCGCCAGCAGCTTGGGAGAGGGCTACGAGCAGTACTTC. This sequence encodes CASSLGEGYEQYF.

This clone appeared once. This sequence joins TRBV5-1 and TRBJ2-7, with a tentative D call TRBD1 (6 bases). CDR1 SGHRS and CDR2 YFSETQ come from the germline V gene. The CDR3 has 14 amino acids. The ends were cut back, 6 bases at V and 5 bases at J, with 18 bases in the middle. Here the CDR3 DNA reads TGCGCCAGCACTTTGAGGGTGGGGGCCGACGAGCAGTACTTC. Its translation: CASTLRVGADEQYF.

This chain connects TRBV3-1 (or the pseudogene TRBV3-2) to TRBJ2-1; no definite D call. The germline V gene encodes CDR1 LGHDT and CDR2 YNNKEL (reference sequence). This CDR3 region has 15 residues. The V and J ends lost 1 base and 5 bases respectively, with 12 bases between them. CDR3 amino acids: CASSQAPPLDNEQFF. The CDR3 DNA follows: TGTGCCAGCAGCCAAGCCCCCCCCCTGGACAATGAGCAGTTCTTC.

The chain has TRBV18 and TRBJ1-2; 8 positions match TRBD1. The CDR3 length is 15 residues. Per germline, CDR1 KGHSH and CDR2 LQKENI. The V gene end was trimmed by 3 bases and the J gene end by 3 bases; junction bases not matched to a gene: 6. The chain's CDR3 is CASSPRQGIDYGYTF. The CDR3 DNA sequence: TGTGCCAGCTCACCCAGACAGGGGATTGACTATGGCTACACCTTC.

This clone was detected once. The chain carries TRBV27 and TRBJ2-7; 8 bases are shared with TRBD1. Germline V gene sequence: CDR1 MNHEY, CDR2 SMNVEV (reference sequence). This CDR3 is built from 15 residues. The trim removed 6 bases at V and 3 bases at J, leaving 10 bases unmatched. In DNA form, the CDR3 reads TGTGCCAGCAGAAAATACCAGGGGGCGGTCTACGAGCAGTACTTC. Its protein is CASRKYQGAVYEQYF.

The genes are TRBV30 and TRBJ1-5; 7 bases agree with TRBD1. Trimming removed 1 base from V and 3 bases from J; junction bases left unmatched: 9. CDR3 length: 16 amino acids. The germline gives CDR1 GTSNPN, CDR2 SVGIG (reference sequence). Here the CDR3 reads CAWSGGDSQTNQPQHF. In DNA, the CDR3 is TGTGCCTGGAGTGGAGGGGACAGTCAAACCAATCAGCCCCAGCATTTT.

The chain joins TRBV7-9 to TRBJ1-1, with 7 bases fitting TRBD1. Trimming took 2 bases from V and 0 from J; bases not matched to a gene: 3. Germline CDR1 reads SEHNR; CDR2 reads FQNEAQ (reference sequence). The length of the CDR3 is 15 residues. CDR3 in amino acids: CASSLMRGLNTEAFF. The CDR3 DNA is TGTGCCAGCAGCTTAATGAGGGGGCTGAACACTGAAGCTTTCTTT.

V usage is TRBV7-3 and J usage is TRBJ1-1; D uncertain. Germline loops: CDR1 SGHTA, CDR2 FQGTGA. The CDR3 length is 13 residues. Trimming cost V 5 bases and J 3 bases, with 10 bases left between them. The CDR3 bases are TGTGCCAGCAGCCGTCAGGAGGACACTGAAGCTTTCTTT. This translates into CASSRQEDTEAFF.

The chain is built from TRBV7-8 and TRBJ2-7; TRBD1 aligns across 7 bases. The V gene end was trimmed by 1 base and the J gene end by 0 bases; junction bases not matched to a gene: 6. Germline lookup yields CDR1 SGHVS and CDR2 FQNEAQ. This CDR3 comprises 16 residues. The CDR3 is CASSLGPGQHSYEQYF. The CDR3 DNA follows: TGTGCCAGCAGCTTAGGGCCGGGACAGCACTCCTACGAGCAGTACTTC.

This clone was picked up one time. This chain connects TRBV7-3 to TRBJ2-2, with TRBD2 matching 8 bases. Trimming cost V 5 bases and J 5 bases; bases outside gene matches: 7. The CDR3 covers 15 residues. Germline V lookup: CDR1 SGHTA, CDR2 FQGTGA. CDR3 DNA: TGTGCCAGCAGCACCGGGACTAGACCTACCGGGGAGCTGTTTTTT. Translated: CASSTGTRPTGELFF.

The V call is TRBV12-3 or TRBV12-4, the J call TRBJ2-5; D gene uncertain. Trimming removed 3 bases from V and 4 bases from J, with 9 bases in between. The CDR3 runs 13 residues. The DNA of the CDR3 is TGTGCCAGCAGTTTGCCCCCTGGAGAGACCCAGTACTTC. Protein sequence: CASSLPPGETQYF.

The rearrangement uses TRBV7-8 and TRBJ1-1; D might be TRBD1 (5 bases). Trimming stripped 5 bases from V and 4 bases from J, with 17 bases between. From germline, CDR1 is SGHVS and CDR2 FQNEAQ. This CDR3 contains 15 residues. This CDR3 is CASSPRLGERTEAFF. The CDR3 DNA reads TGTGCCAGCAGCCCGAGGCTGGGGGAACGCACTGAAGCTTTCTTT. Complete variable domain (other parts from reference TRBV7-8 and TRBJ1-1): GAGVSQSPRYKVAKRGQDVALRCDPISGHVSLFWYQQALGQGPEFLTYFQNEAQLDKSGLPSDRFFAERPEGSVSTLKIQRTQQEDSAVYLCASSPRLGERTEAFFGQGTRLTVV.

CDR3 amino acids: CASSPGPGGPYNEQFF. The CDR3 DNA is TGTGCCAGTAGTCCCGGGCCAGGGGGGCCCTACAATGAGCAGTTCTTC. The chain is built from TRBV19 and TRBJ2-1; weak D call: TRBD1 (7 bases). This CDR3 has 16 amino acids. V was pared by 5 bases and J by 2 bases, with 16 bases between. In germline, CDR1 is LNHDA, CDR2 SQIVND (reference sequence).

The CDR3 DNA reads as TGTGCCAGCAGTCCCGGGGCAGCAATGAACACTGAAGCTTTCTTT. This gives the protein CASSPGAAMNTEAFF. The chain recombines TRBV27 with TRBJ1-1; D possibly corresponds to TRBD1 (5 bases). This CDR3 region has 15 residues. Germline V gene lookup returns CDR1 MNHEY and CDR2 SMNVEV (reference sequence). V was pared by 5 bases and J by 0 bases, with 13 bases between.

V and J are TRBV20-1 and TRBJ1-6; TRBD1 matches at 8 bases. The germline gives CDR1 DFQATT, CDR2 SNEGSKA (reference sequence). V lost 3 bases and J lost 6; bases outside the gene matches: 7. This CDR3 is 15 amino acids long. The CDR3 region has the DNA TGCAGTGCTAGTGAAGACAGGGGCCCTAATTCACCCCTCCACTTT. It is translated as CSASEDRGPNSPLHF.

V and J are TRBV28 and TRBJ2-7; 10 positions match TRBD1. The CDR3 totals 11 residues. CDR1 is MDHEN and CDR2 is SYDVKM in the germline V gene. This chain's CDR3 is CAEGQGYEQYF. The DNA for the CDR3 is TGTGCGGAGGGACAGGGGTACGAGCAGTACTTC.

This clone is a singleton in its sample. The rearrangement joins TRBV3-1 (or the pseudogene TRBV3-2) to TRBJ2-5; TRBD2 is a possible D gene (5 bases). This CDR3 has 15 residues. Trimming removed 4 bases from V and 1 base from J, with 13 bases in between. The V gene's germline CDR1 is LGHDT and CDR2 YNNKEL (reference sequence). CDR3: CASSPLAVPQETQYF. The CDR3 bases are TGTGCCAGCAGCCCCCTAGCCGTTCCCCAAGAGACCCAGTACTTC.

V and J are TRBV10-2 and TRBJ2-3; 10 positions agree with TRBD2. From germline, CDR1 is WSHSY and CDR2 SAAADI. The CDR3 contains 13 residues. The V and J ends lost 10 bases and 4 bases, in that order; junction bases with no gene match: 5. CDR3 nucleotides: TGCGCCACCTCCCTAGCGGGAGCAGATACGCAGTATTTT. Translating it yields CATSLAGADTQYF.

This chain links TRBV12-3 or TRBV12-4 with TRBJ1-4; D gene uncertain. Trimming removed 3 bases from V and 4 bases from J, with 6 bases in between. The CDR3 is made up of 13 amino acids. CDR3 bases: TGTGCCAGCAGTTTTTTCAGTAATGAAAAACTGTTTTTT. Protein sequence: CASSFFSNEKLFF.

The V gene is TRBV27, the J gene TRBJ2-1; D call uncertain. CDR3 length equals 15 residues. Germline lookup yields CDR1 MNHEY and CDR2 SMNVEV (reference sequence). Trimming stripped 1 base from V and 8 bases from J, with 15 bases between. The CDR3 DNA is TGTGCCAGCAGTTTATTTGGGGTGGAAAGGCATGAGCAGTTCTTC. Translating gives CASSLFGVERHEQFF.

A single count supports this clone. This sequence joins TRBV11-2 and TRBJ1-4; D may be TRBD1 (5 bases). Looked up from germline, CDR1 is SGHAT and CDR2 is FQNNGV. The CDR3 loop spans 14 amino acids. Trimming took 0 bases from V and 11 from J, leaving 13 bases between them. The CDR3 DNA follows: TGTGCCAGCAGCTTAGATCAAGGCAGGGAGAAACTGTTTTTT. Translating gives CASSLDQGREKLFF. The entire variable domain, with the rest obtained from reference TRBV11-2 and TRBJ1-4, is as follows: EAGVAQSPRYKIIEKRQSVAFWCNPISGHATLYWYQQILGQGPKLLIQFQNNGVVDDSQLPKDRFSAERLKGVDSTLKIQPAKLEDSAVYLCASSLDQGREKLFFGSGTQLSVL.

V usage is TRBV6-5 and J usage is TRBJ1-2; the D gene is possibly TRBD1 (6 bases). Trimming stripped 6 bases from V and 6 bases from J, with 17 bases between. Germline CDR1 MNHEY, CDR2 SVGAGI. The CDR3 extends over 14 amino acids. CDR3 coding DNA: TGTGCCAGCAGCCGGTCGCGGGCAGGGGATGGCTACACCTTC. Its translation: CASSRSRAGDGYTF.

J is TRBJ2-1 and V is TRBV25-1; 10 positions match TRBD2. In germline, CDR1 is MGHDK, CDR2 SYGVNS. This CDR3 region has 16 residues. The junction had 7 bases not matched to a gene; V was cut back by 0 bases and J by 8 bases. The DNA of the CDR3 is TGTGCCAGCAGTGAATATATAAGCGGGAGGGGGGATGAGCAGTTCTTC. Translated: CASSEYISGRGDEQFF.

This chain links TRBV19 with TRBJ1-1; D call uncertain. The CDR3 spans 15 residues. CDR1 is LNHDA and CDR2 is SQIVND in the germline V gene (reference sequence). Trimming pared 1 base from V and 4 bases from J, leaving 13 bases between. Here the CDR3 DNA reads TGTGCCAGTAGTATAGGGCCGGGAAGGACCACTGAAGCTTTCTTT. This codes for CASSIGPGRTTEAFF.

CDR3 nucleotides: TGTGCCAGCAGCTCTACCGGGGCCTCGGGTGAAGCTTTCTTT. Translated: CASSSTGASGEAFF. The chain has TRBV7-3 and TRBJ1-1; a weak D match, TRBD1 (5 bases). Germline V gene lookup returns CDR1 SGHTA and CDR2 FQGTGA. This CDR3 is built from 14 residues. The V and J ends lost 4 bases and 7 bases respectively, with 16 bases between them.

This rearrangement joins TRBV6-6 to TRBJ1-5; no clear D gene. The CDR3 is 13 residues long. Germline CDR1 MNHNY, CDR2 SVGAGI (reference sequence). V lost 7 bases, J lost 5 bases, and 12 bases lay in between. This CDR3 reads CASTVEWDQPQHF. Written as DNA, the CDR3 is TGTGCCAGCACAGTGGAGTGGGATCAGCCCCAGCATTTT.